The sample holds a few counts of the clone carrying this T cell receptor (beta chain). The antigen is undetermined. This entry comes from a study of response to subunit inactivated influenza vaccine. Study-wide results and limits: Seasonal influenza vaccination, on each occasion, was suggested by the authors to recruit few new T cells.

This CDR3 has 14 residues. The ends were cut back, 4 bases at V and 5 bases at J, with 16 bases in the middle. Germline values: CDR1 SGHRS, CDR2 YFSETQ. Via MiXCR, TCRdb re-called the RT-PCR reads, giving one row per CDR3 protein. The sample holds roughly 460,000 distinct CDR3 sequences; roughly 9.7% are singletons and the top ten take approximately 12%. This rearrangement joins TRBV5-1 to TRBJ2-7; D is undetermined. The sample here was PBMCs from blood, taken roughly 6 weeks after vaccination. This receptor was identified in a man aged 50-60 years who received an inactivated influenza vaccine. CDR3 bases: TGCGCCAGCAGCCCTTTCAAGGGCAAGGACGAGCAGTACTTC. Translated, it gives CASSPFKGKDEQYF.